These T cell receptor beta chains were read from a single sample in a study of T cells in pancreatic ductal adenocarcinoma. Sequencing used immunoSEQ multiplex PCR; TCRdb keeps in-frame clones, though not all of them. The sample contains about 100,000 clones, about 95% of which appear only once. The specimen was PBMCs. The receptors stem from a human donor with pancreatic ductal adenocarcinoma. CDR3s include the opening cysteine and the closing phenylalanine or tryptophan. A D gene is named only where the DNA matches it firmly. Clone size is not always given. Where it is, it says once, few, many or a class for expanded clones.

d_call	clone_size	v_call	j_call	cdr3_nt	cdr3_aa
NA	NA	TRBV2	TRBJ2-7	TGTGCCACCCTGACAGGATTGGCTAGCTCCTACGAGCAGTACTTC	CATLTGLASSYEQYF
NA	once	TRBV2	TRBJ2-7	TGTGCCAGCAGTGAGCAGATCTACGAGCAGTACTTC	CASSEQIYEQYF
NA	NA	TRBV5-1	TRBJ2-6	TGCGCCAGCAGCCCAACGACAGGACCCTCTGGGGCCAACGTCCTGACTTTC	CASSPTTGPSGANVLTF
NA	NA	TRBV7-2	TRBJ2-7	TGTGCCAGCAGCCCAATAGCGGATTACGAGCAGTACTTC	CASSPIADYEQYF
NA	once	TRBV9	TRBJ1-3	TGTGCCAGCAGCGTAGAGGCAGGGACTGGAAACACCATATATTTT	CASSVEAGTGNTIYF
TRBD1	NA	TRBV6-5	TRBJ2-2	TGTGCCAGCAGTTACTCGAGGGACAGGCTTTCCGGGGAGCTGTTTTTT	CASSYSRDRLSGELFF
NA	NA	TRBV5-1	TRBJ2-7	TGCGCCAGCCCTTCGCCCCGGGACACTCCCGCCTACGAGCAGTACTTC	CASPSPRDTPAYEQYF
NA	NA	TRBV30	TRBJ1-2	TGTGCCTGGAGTCGCGACAGGACCTCGGGTGGCTACACCTTC	CAWSRDRTSGGYTF
TRBD2	NA	TRBV18	TRBJ2-7	TGTGCCAGCTCACCACGCGGGAGGAGCTCCTACGAGCAGTACTTC	CASSPRGRSSYEQYF
NA	NA	TRBV6-5	TRBJ1-2	TGTGCCAGCAGTTACACGGGGGGACCTAACTATGGCTACACCTTC	CASSYTGGPNYGYTF
TRBD2	NA	TRBV7-6	TRBJ2-1	TGTGCCAGCAGCTTAGTCGGGACTAGCTTCAATGAGCAGTTCTTC	CASSLVGTSFNEQFF
NA	NA	TRBV18	TRBJ2-5	TGTGCCAGCTCACCACCGATGCGGGACCCAACAGAGACCCAGTACTTC	CASSPPMRDPTETQYF
TRBD2	NA	TRBV7-3	TRBJ2-1	TGTGCCAGCAGCTTAGGTACCAGCGGGATCAATGAGCAGTTCTTC	CASSLGTSGINEQFF
NA	NA	TRBV28	TRBJ1-2	TGTGCCAGCAGTCAACAGTCTGGCTACACCTTC	CASSQQSGYTF
TRBD2	NA	TRBV9	TRBJ2-2	TGTGCCAGCAGCGTAGACCCGACTAGCGGAGGGAACACCGGGGAGCTGTTTTTT	CASSVDPTSGGNTGELFF
NA	NA	TRBV6-1	TRBJ2-3	TGTGCCAGCAGTGACAGGGTACAAGATACGCAGTATTTT	CASSDRVQDTQYF